This entry lists 23 T cell receptor beta chains sequenced from one sample in a study of blood T cell repertoires in COVID-19. Clones were read by immunoSEQ multiplex PCR, and TCRdb kept only the in-frame ones, dropping some. The sample yields about 160,000 clones, about 86% seen once. Sequenced: peripheral blood. All receptors come from a woman aged 80 or over with acute or convalescent COVID-19.

The genes are TRBV9 and TRBJ2-7; 9 bases map to TRBD1. The V gene end was trimmed by 3 bases and the J gene end by 2 bases; junction bases not matched to a gene: 3. CDR1 is SGDLS, CDR2 YYNGEE, per germline. This CDR3 is 14 amino acids long. In DNA, the CDR3 is TGTGCCAGCAGCGCGACAGGGGGACCCTACGAGCAGTACTTC. Its translation is CASSATGGPYEQYF.

This sequence joins TRBV18 and TRBJ2-1, with a tentative D call TRBD1 (5 bases). From germline, CDR1 is KGHSH and CDR2 LQKENI. The CDR3 is 18 residues long. The V gene lost 0 bases and the J gene lost 4 bases, with 19 bases spanning the gap. The CDR3 spells CASSPPGRAGPSYNEQFF. The CDR3 coding sequence is TGTGCCAGCTCACCACCGGGCAGGGCCGGACCCAGTTACAATGAGCAGTTCTTC. Filled out from reference TRBV18 and TRBJ2-1, the complete variable domain reads NAGVMQNPRHLVRRRGQEARLRCSPMKGHSHVYWYRQLPEEGLKFMVYLQKENIIDESGMPKERFSAEFPKEGPSILRIQQVVRGDSAAYFCASSPPGRAGPSYNEQFFGPGTRLTVL.

The chain uses TRBV5-5 and TRBJ2-3; D is possibly TRBD2 (5 bases). Germline V gene data show CDR1 as SGHKS and CDR2 as YYEKEE (reference sequence). The CDR3 contains 17 residues. V gave up 3 bases and J gave up 0 bases, with 17 bases separating them. The CDR3 nucleotides read TGTGCCAGCAGCTCCCGGACTCGCACGGGGAGCACAGATACGCAGTATTTT. Translation: CASSSRTRTGSTDTQYF.

V usage is TRBV6-5 and J usage is TRBJ1-1; D remains unclear. There are 12 residues in the CDR3. CDR1 and CDR2 (germline): MNHEY, SVGAGI. The V and J ends lost 6 bases and 8 bases respectively, with 13 bases between them. This CDR3 is CASSRQTGEAFF. Written as DNA, the CDR3 is TGTGCCAGCAGCCGCCAGACTGGGGAAGCTTTCTTT.

The chain employs TRBV5-8 and TRBJ1-5; weak D call: TRBD1 (5 bases). V was trimmed by 4 bases and J by 7 bases, leaving 9 bases between them. CDR1 and CDR2 from the germline V gene are SGHTS and YDEGEE. The CDR3 loop spans 12 amino acids. DNA of the CDR3: TGTGCCAGCAGCGATCAGGGCCAGCCCCAGCATTTT. It encodes CASSDQGQPQHF.

This rearrangement joins TRBV19 to TRBJ2-1; 7 bases match TRBD2. The CDR3 consists of 15 residues. Germline V lookup: CDR1 LNHDA, CDR2 SQIVND (reference sequence). Unmatched junction bases numbered 13, after V lost 8 bases and J lost 6 bases. CDR3 sequence: CASRVSGVWVNEQFF. CDR3 DNA sequence: TGTGCCAGTCGGGTGAGCGGGGTCTGGGTCAATGAGCAGTTCTTC.

This clone appeared a single time. This chain connects TRBV3-1 (or the pseudogene TRBV3-2) to TRBJ1-2; D call uncertain. Germline values: CDR1 LGHDT, CDR2 YNNKEL (reference sequence). V shed 5 bases and J shed 7 bases, with 14 bases lying between them. The CDR3 covers 13 residues. CDR3 amino acids: CASSVRLHGGYTF. The DNA for the CDR3 is TGTGCCAGCAGCGTGCGGTTACATGGTGGCTACACCTTC.

The chain joins TRBV9 to TRBJ1-5; D is unresolved. Trimming left V 4 bases short and J 4 bases short, with 15 bases between. CDR3 length: 15 amino acids. CDR1 is SGDLS and CDR2 is YYNGEE in the germline V gene. The chain's CDR3 is CASSPSAGENQPQHF. CDR3 DNA: TGTGCCAGCAGCCCCTCGGCGGGAGAGAATCAGCCCCAGCATTTT.

The chain joins TRBV24-1 to TRBJ2-7; maybe TRBD2 (6 bases). This CDR3 region has 12 residues. CDR1 is KGHDR and CDR2 is SFDVKD in the germline V gene. V was trimmed by 5 bases and J by 4 bases, leaving 8 bases between them. The CDR3: CATSGGGYEQYF. CDR3 coding DNA: TGTGCCACCAGTGGCGGAGGGTACGAGCAGTACTTC.

The V gene is TRBV5-4, the J gene TRBJ2-3; 16 bases are shared with TRBD2. Germline trimming cut 4 bases from V and 6 bases from J; bases unmatched to any gene: 11. Germline CDR1 reads SGHNT; CDR2 reads YYREEE (reference sequence). The CDR3 is made up of 18 amino acids. In nucleotides, the CDR3 is TGTGCCAGCAGCCCCCCCGGGACTAGCGGGGGGGCCAGGGATACGCAGTATTTT. Protein: CASSPPGTSGGARDTQYF.

The sample holds one count of this clone. This chain joins TRBV5-4 and TRBJ1-2, with 9 bases that match TRBD1. This CDR3 spans 15 amino acids. The germline gives CDR1 SGHNT, CDR2 YYREEE (reference sequence). The trim removed 4 bases at V and 2 bases at J, leaving 6 bases unmatched. This CDR3 reads CASSLTGGRNYGYTF. The CDR3, as DNA: TGTGCCAGCAGCCTGACAGGGGGGAGAAACTATGGCTACACCTTC.

This chain uses TRBV7-2 with TRBJ2-1, with D perhaps matching TRBD2 (5 bases). The V end was cut by 8 bases, the J end by 13 bases, with 24 bases between. CDR3 size: 14 residues. CDR1 and CDR2 from the germline V gene are SGHTA and FQGNSA. The CDR3 region is CASRPTETITPQFF. As DNA, the CDR3 is TGTGCCAGCCGGCCGACCGAGACTATCACCCCCCAGTTCTTC.

CDR3 sequence (DNA): TGTGCCAGTAGTCTTCGGACAGGGTCCTCCTATAATTCACCCCTCCACTTT. Translating gives CASSLRTGSSYNSPLHF. The V call is TRBV19, the J call TRBJ1-6; 8 bases align to TRBD1. Trimming cost V 5 bases and J 0 bases; bases outside gene matches: 6. This CDR3 comprises 17 residues. CDR1 is LNHDA, CDR2 SQIVND, per germline (reference sequence).

This chain links TRBV27 with TRBJ1-3; possible D gene TRBD1, 5 bases. CDR1 MNHEY and CDR2 SMNVEV come from the germline V gene (reference sequence). CDR3 length: 14 amino acids. Between the trimmed V and J ends, which lost 6 bases and 3 bases, there was a span of 12 bases. CDR3 bases: TGTGCCAGCAGAGGGGTGGGAGGTGGAAACACCATATATTTT. Its protein is CASRGVGGGNTIYF.

The chain has TRBV20-1 and TRBJ1-1; 12 nucleotides align to TRBD1. The CDR3 spans 16 residues. Germline CDR1 is DFQATT and CDR2 is SNEGSKA (reference sequence). V lost 3 bases, J lost 6 bases, and 11 bases stayed unmatched. The CDR3 coding sequence is TGCAGTGCTAGTTCCCGCGGGACAGGGGGCATCGCTGAAGCTTTCTTT. It yields the protein CSASSRGTGGIAEAFF.

The chain links TRBV6-5 to TRBJ2-7; 9 bases agree with TRBD1. V shed 6 bases and J 6 bases; nucleotides not matched to a gene: 9. This CDR3 comprises 14 residues. CDR1 and CDR2 (germline): MNHEY, SVGAGI. CDR3 in amino acids: CASSVTGGWFEQYF. In DNA form, the CDR3 reads TGTGCCAGCAGCGTAACAGGGGGCTGGTTCGAGCAGTACTTC.

This clone appeared once. The CDR3 loop is CASSSTGNSYNSPLHF. CDR3 DNA: TGTGCCAGCAGCTCGACAGGGAATTCCTATAATTCACCCCTCCACTTT. The rearrangement uses TRBV7-9 and TRBJ1-6; 7 bases line up with TRBD1. Germline V CDR1 and CDR2: SEHNR, FQNEAQ (reference sequence). The CDR3 loop spans 16 amino acids. The junction had 4 bases not matched to a gene; V was cut back by 4 bases and J by 1 base.

The gene calls are TRBV6-6 and TRBJ2-1; 10 nucleotides line up with TRBD2. J was trimmed by 8 bases and V by 4 bases; bases with no gene match: 8. The CDR3 extends over 15 amino acids. Germline CDR1 MNHNY, CDR2 SVGAGI (reference sequence). CDR3 in amino acids: CASSFPSGSKDEQFF. The CDR3 DNA reads as TGTGCCAGCAGTTTCCCTAGCGGGAGTAAAGATGAGCAGTTCTTC.

V is TRBV2 and J is TRBJ2-7; 11 nucleotides match TRBD2. Germline V lookup: CDR1 SNHLY, CDR2 FYNNEI. V dropped 5 bases and J dropped 4; count of bases not matched to a gene: 16. CDR3 size: 18 residues. The CDR3 region is CASSREGPVLAGGYEQYF. In DNA form, the CDR3 reads TGTGCCAGCAGTAGGGAGGGTCCGGTTCTAGCGGGAGGTTACGAGCAGTACTTC.

This chain links TRBV5-8 with TRBJ2-3; 7 nucleotides line up with TRBD2. V dropped 5 bases and J dropped 1; count of bases not matched to a gene: 10. CDR3 length: 16 residues. In germline, CDR1 is SGHTS, CDR2 YDEGEE. CDR3 residues: CASRRGTSRGTDTQYF. The CDR3 DNA reads TGTGCCAGCAGGCGGGGGACGTCTCGGGGCACAGATACGCAGTATTTT.

The gene calls are TRBV7-9 and TRBJ1-2; 10 nucleotides agree with TRBD1. The CDR3 totals 16 residues. Germline V gene data show CDR1 as SEHNR and CDR2 as FQNEAQ (reference sequence). V trimming: 5 bases; J trimming: 7 bases; junction bases outside the gene matches: 13. The DNA of the CDR3 is TGTGCCAGCAGCGCTAACTTGGACAGGGGGGTTGGTGGCTACACCTTC. This sequence encodes CASSANLDRGVGGYTF.

The chain joins TRBV7-2 to TRBJ1-2, with 7 bases aligning to TRBD1. Trimming took 5 bases from V and 5 from J; bases not matched to a gene: 5. From germline, CDR1 is SGHTA and CDR2 FQGNSA. The CDR3 is made up of 13 amino acids. Written as DNA, the CDR3 is TGTGCCAGCAGCCCACAGGGGCCGTATGGCTACACCTTC. This codes for CASSPQGPYGYTF.

The chain uses TRBV27 and TRBJ2-5; tentatively, D is TRBD2 (6 bases). Trimming pared 9 bases from V and 5 bases from J, leaving 10 bases between. Germline V gene lookup returns CDR1 MNHEY and CDR2 SMNVEV (reference sequence). This CDR3 contains 11 residues. CDR3 sequence (DNA): TGTGCCAGGGAGGGTTCGGAGACCCAGTACTTC. Encoded protein: CAREGSETQYF.